This T cell receptor (beta chain) derives from a study of neurological immune-mediated disorders. Study conclusions and caveats: None of the CDR3 amino acid sequences found in expanded clones was shared across subjects. This suggests that the TCR-beta repertoires were private in all groups.

V lost 6 bases, J lost 0 bases, and 8 bases lay in between. The CDR3 extends over 13 amino acids. The time point denotes: longitudinal time-point 1 (baseline). This clonotype was seen repeatedly, ten times or more. The antigen is unknown. As for the cDNA, it was generated by 5'RACE with 10-nucleotide random UMIs. TCRdb processed the 5' RACE reads anew with MiXCR; each CDR3 protein has one entry. The data contain some 49,000 distinct CDR3 sequences, 9% to 10% of them singletons. The source material was PBMCs. This sequence originates from a woman aged 40-49 years in good health. The chain has TRBV12-3 or TRBV12-4 and TRBJ1-1; D is uncertain. This CDR3 is CASSRKLNTEAFF. As DNA, the CDR3 is TGTGCCAGCAGCCGGAAACTGAACACTGAAGCTTTCTTT.